This T cell receptor beta chain comes out of a study of blood T cells in healthy people across ages. Study overall: Researchers report that template switching captured about one barcoded beta molecule per two T cells. Study conclusions and caveats: PBMCs that were unsorted prevented a conclusive naive versus antigen-experienced comparison. Diversity figures derived from one million T cells were judged to underestimate the true value.

Per sample, extraction of total RNA gave at least 5.5 micrograms in every case. Germline V gene lookup returns CDR1 SGHVS and CDR2 FNYEAQ. V shed 6 bases and J 6 bases; nucleotides not matched to a gene: 8. This CDR3 contains 15 residues. Using a J-beta primer mix together with a sample-barcoded 5' primer, a second PCR was run for 7 to 11 cycles. Each CDR3 protein is one row after TCRdb ran MiXCR on the 5' RACE reads. The data show about 760,000 distinct CDR3 sequences, roughly 50% seen once. Note on this clonotype: What it recognizes is unknown.

The chain uses TRBV7-6 and TRBJ1-6; 7 nucleotides align to TRBD1. Sequencing was done on a sample of blood. The receptor comes from a man aged 35 to 55 in good health. CDR3 amino acids: CASSTQGLSNSPLHF. For the CDR3, the DNA is TGTGCCAGCAGTACACAGGGGTTAAGTAATTCACCCCTCCACTTT.